These T cell receptor beta chains were read from a single sample in a study of blood T cell repertoires in COVID-19. Profiling relied on immunoSEQ multiplex PCR, and the TCRdb table lists in-frame clones only, not all of them. Among 110,000 or so clones, approximately 87% were seen once, and the ten largest hold 7.9%. Sequenced: peripheral blood. These receptor sequences come from a man in his sixties or seventies who had recovered from COVID-19. The CDR3 runs from the conserved cysteine through the conserved F or W. A D gene is named only where the DNA matches it firmly. The size of a clone is reported for some rows only, either as once, few or many, or as a class for expanded clones.

D gene	clone size	V gene	J gene	CDR3 length	CDR3 DNA	CDR3 protein
TRBD1	NA	TRBV6-5	TRBJ2-5	15	TGTGCCAGCAGTTACTCGGACAGGGGGGTTGAGACCCAGTACTTC	CASSYSDRGVETQYF
TRBD1	NA	TRBV6-5	TRBJ1-1	13	TGTGCCAGCAGTCAGACAGGGAGCACTGAAGCTTTCTTT	CASSQTGSTEAFF
NA	NA	TRBV5-1	TRBJ2-2	13	TGCGCCAGCAGCTTACTAGTCTCCGGGGAGCTGTTTTTT	CASSLLVSGELFF
TRBD1	NA	TRBV5-4	TRBJ1-4	16	TGTGCCAGCAGCTTGGATCCGGGACAGGATTATGAAAAACTGTTTTTT	CASSLDPGQDYEKLFF
NA	NA	TRBV24-1	TRBJ2-2	14	TGTGCCACCAGAGGGAGACGGAACACCGGGGAGCTGTTTTTT	CATRGRRNTGELFF
NA	NA	TRBV7-8	TRBJ1-5	15	TGTGCCAGCAGCTTAGCGGGGGGGCTGCATCAGCCCCAGCATTTT	CASSLAGGLHQPQHF
NA	NA	TRBV9	TRBJ1-6	14	TGTGCCAGCAGCGTAGATGGGGGGAATTCACCCCTCCACTTT	CASSVDGGNSPLHF
TRBD1	NA	TRBV7-2	TRBJ1-5	15	TGTGCCAGCAGCCGCGGGACAGGGATCAATCAGCCCCAGCATTTT	CASSRGTGINQPQHF
TRBD1	NA	TRBV15	TRBJ1-1	17	TGTGCCACCAGCAGAGATACCGGGGACAGGCCATTTTATGAAGCTTTCTTT	CATSRDTGDRPFYEAFF
TRBD2	NA	TRBV7-2	TRBJ2-3	19	TGTGCCAGCAGCTCCTCCCCTTGGAGGCTAGCGGGGCCAGGGGATACGCAGTATTTT	CASSSSPWRLAGPGDTQYF
NA	NA	TRBV6-6	TRBJ2-1	14	TGTGCCAGCAGCGTTAGCGGCCCCCCGGATGAGCAGTTCTTC	CASSVSGPPDEQFF
TRBD1	NA	TRBV7-8	TRBJ2-5	13	TGTGCCAGCAGCTACAGGGGGCTGGAGACCCAGTACTTC	CASSYRGLETQYF
NA	NA	TRBV5-1	TRBJ1-3	16	TGCGCCAGCAGCTTGGTGGGGACATCCTCTGGAAACACCATATATTTT	CASSLVGTSSGNTIYF
NA	NA	TRBV6-1	TRBJ1-1	17	TGTGCCAGCAGTGCTCTGGGGGGGAGGCAGGGTGAGACTGAAGCTTTCTTT	CASSALGGRQGETEAFF
NA	NA	TRBV28	TRBJ1-5	14	TGTGCCAGCACAAGTGGAGGAGGCGATCAGCCCCAGCATTTT	CASTSGGGDQPQHF
NA	once	TRBV28	TRBJ2-2	15	TGTGCCAGCAGTCCTGCGACAGGGAACACCGGGGAGCTGTTTTTT	CASSPATGNTGELFF
NA	NA	TRBV27	TRBJ1-1	14	TGTGCCAGCAGTTTAAAGGCGGGTGACACTGAAGCTTTCTTT	CASSLKAGDTEAFF
NA	NA	TRBV6-5	TRBJ1-5	15	TGTGCCAGCAGCTTCAGGGGTATTAGCAATCAGCCCCAGCATTTT	CASSFRGISNQPQHF
NA	NA	TRBV5-1	TRBJ1-6	17	TGCGCCAGCAGCTTGGTCAGGGGCGAGGACTATAATTCACCCCTCCACTTT	CASSLVRGEDYNSPLHF
TRBD2	NA	TRBV4-2	TRBJ2-7	17	TGTGCCAGCAGCCAACCCGGGACTAGCGGGAGCTCCTACGAGCAGTACTTC	CASSQPGTSGSSYEQYF
TRBD1	NA	TRBV9	TRBJ2-7	12	TGTGCCAGCAGCGGCAGGGGGCACGAGCAGTACTTC	CASSGRGHEQYF
TRBD2	NA	TRBV4-2	TRBJ2-1	18	TGTGCCAGCAGCCAAGAGGCTAGCGGGGAGAGCTCCTACAATGAGCAGTTCTTC	CASSQEASGESSYNEQFF
TRBD1	NA	TRBV5-4	TRBJ1-2	15	TGTGCCAGCAGCTCCAGTGACAGGGGGCTCTATGGCTACACCTTC	CASSSSDRGLYGYTF
TRBD2	NA	TRBV5-4	TRBJ2-1	15	TGTGCCAGCAGACTGGGACTAGCCGGTGACAATGAGCAGTTCTTC	CASRLGLAGDNEQFF
NA	few	TRBV7-9	TRBJ1-2	13	TGTGCCAGCAGCTTAGGACAGACAGGTGGCTACACCTTC	CASSLGQTGGYTF
NA	NA	TRBV27	TRBJ2-3	14	TGTGCCAGCCGACGAGGGATGGGCACAGATACGCAGTATTTT	CASRRGMGTDTQYF
TRBD1	NA	TRBV28	TRBJ2-2	14	TGTGCCAGCAGTGCCGGGACAGGGACCGGGGAGCTGTTTTTT	CASSAGTGTGELFF
TRBD1	few	TRBV7-9	TRBJ2-7	15	TGTGCCAGCAGCTCTGTGGACAGGGTCGTCGACGAGCAGTACTTC	CASSSVDRVVDEQYF
TRBD1	NA	TRBV30	TRBJ2-3	14	TGTGCCTGGAGTCGGGACAGGGAAGCAGATACGCAGTATTTT	CAWSRDREADTQYF
TRBD1	NA	TRBV20-1	TRBJ2-7	11	TGCAGTGCTAACAGGGGATACGAGCAGTACTTC	CSANRGYEQYF
TRBD2	NA	TRBV29-1	TRBJ2-1	14	TGCAGCGTTGCGGGACTAGCGTCCTACAATGAGCAGTTCTTC	CSVAGLASYNEQFF
NA	NA	TRBV6-5	TRBJ2-7	15	TGTGCCAGCAGTTATACTAGGACGGGCAGCTACGAGCAGTACTTC	CASSYTRTGSYEQYF
TRBD2	NA	TRBV5-6	TRBJ2-1	15	TGTGCCAGCAGCGACTTCGGACTAGCTGCTAATGAGCAGTTCTTC	CASSDFGLAANEQFF
TRBD2	NA	TRBV13	TRBJ2-7	15	TGTGCCAGCAGCTTAGGAGGAGCGGGAGTCCGGGAGCAGTACTTC	CASSLGGAGVREQYF
NA	once	TRBV7-2	TRBJ2-7	13	TGTGCCAGCAGCCTACAGGTCTCCTACGAGCAGTACTTC	CASSLQVSYEQYF
NA	medium-sized	TRBV15	TRBJ1-6	15	TGTGCCACCAGCAGAGATGAGGGCGAGGGTTTACCCCTCCACTTT	CATSRDEGEGLPLHF
NA	NA	TRBV30	TRBJ2-1	15	TGTGCCTGGAGTGCAGGCAGGGTATCCTACAATGAGCAGTTCTTC	CAWSAGRVSYNEQFF
NA	few	TRBV5-1	TRBJ1-2	15	TGCGCCAGCAGTCTGGGCTCTATCTGGAACTATGGCTACACCTTC	CASSLGSIWNYGYTF
NA	NA	TRBV7-9	TRBJ1-4	16	TGTGCCAGCAGCTTAGGACAGCCTGCAACTAATGAAAAACTGTTTTTT	CASSLGQPATNEKLFF
TRBD2	once	TRBV29-1	TRBJ2-5	13	TGCAGCGTTGGCGGGGGACCACAAGAGACCCAGTACTTC	CSVGGGPQETQYF
TRBD1	NA	TRBV6-5	TRBJ1-2	14	TGTGCCAGCAGTTACACGGGACAGGGATTAGGCTACACCTTC	CASSYTGQGLGYTF
NA	NA	TRBV5-1	TRBJ2-1	16	TGCGCCAGCAGCTTGGAAGGCGGTATTACCTACAATGAGCAGTTCTTC	CASSLEGGITYNEQFF
NA	NA	TRBV18	TRBJ2-7	13	TGTGCCAGCTCACCTGGGACTCTCTACGAGCAGTACTTC	CASSPGTLYEQYF
TRBD2	NA	TRBV5-1	TRBJ2-3	14	TGCGCCAGCAGGCCCGGGAGGGCCACAGATACGCAGTATTTT	CASRPGRATDTQYF
TRBD1	NA	TRBV5-1	TRBJ2-2	16	TGCGCCAGCAGCTTGGCCCGGACAGGGCGGACCGGGGAGCTGTTTTTT	CASSLARTGRTGELFF
NA	NA	TRBV5-1	TRBJ2-7	15	TGCGCCAGCAGCTGGGTGAGGGGGTCAAGGTACGAGCAGTACTTC	CASSWVRGSRYEQYF
NA	NA	TRBV4-1	TRBJ2-7	16	TGCGCCAGCAGCCAAGATCAGAGGTCGGAGGTGGACGAGCAGTACTTC	CASSQDQRSEVDEQYF
TRBD2	NA	TRBV29-1	TRBJ2-3	13	TGCAGCGCTAAACGGACTAGTTTTGATACGCAGTATTTT	CSAKRTSFDTQYF
TRBD2	NA	TRBV28	TRBJ2-1	12	TGTGCCAGCAGTTGGGGGGGCAATGAGCAGTTCTTC	CASSWGGNEQFF
NA	NA	TRBV6-5	TRBJ2-7	14	TGTGCCAGCAGCCCCCGACTAGTCTCCTACGAGCAGTACTTC	CASSPRLVSYEQYF
NA	once	TRBV7-8	TRBJ2-5	15	TGTGCCAGCAGCTTAGTCTTCGGAGGGAAAGAGACCCAGTACTTC	CASSLVFGGKETQYF
NA	NA	TRBV28	TRBJ1-6	12	TGTGCCAGCAGTTTGCGGCCATCACCCCTCCACTTT	CASSLRPSPLHF
NA	NA	TRBV11-1	TRBJ2-3	12	TGTGCCAGCAGCTCAGACAGGGATACGCAGTATTTT	CASSSDRDTQYF
TRBD1	NA	TRBV4-1	TRBJ2-7	16	TGCGCCAGCAGCCAACCGCGGACAGGGGGGGCCTACGAGCAGTACTTC	CASSQPRTGGAYEQYF
TRBD1	NA	TRBV10-3	TRBJ1-5	14	TGTGCCATCTCCAGGCAGGGGGCAAATCAGCCCCAGCATTTT	CAISRQGANQPQHF
NA	NA	TRBV3-1/TRBV3-2	TRBJ2-7	14	TGTGCCAGCAGCCAAGCGGTGCTTCTCTACGAGCAGTACTTC	CASSQAVLLYEQYF
TRBD1	NA	TRBV28	TRBJ1-2	15	TGTGCCAGCAACCCAAGCCAGGACAGGGACTATGGCTACACCTTC	CASNPSQDRDYGYTF
NA	NA	TRBV5-5	TRBJ1-6	17	TGTGCCAGCAGCTTGGAAGGCCACAGGGTTCTTAATTCACCCCTCCACTTT	CASSLEGHRVLNSPLHF
NA	NA	TRBV5-1	TRBJ2-5	16	TGCGCCAGCAGCTTCGAACCCAGGGGCGGATACGAGACCCAGTACTTC	CASSFEPRGGYETQYF